The rows below give T cell receptor beta chains drawn from one sample of a study of molecular identifiers for immune sequencing clone quantification. From the PCR reads, TCRdb called clonotypes with MiXCR, one entry per CDR3 protein. The sample holds about 640,000 distinct CDR3 sequences, about 20% seen once. The sequencing input was naive CD8+ T cells from blood, with Jurkat cell RNA spiked in. The receptors stem from a human donor in good health. Some libraries in this study had Jurkat cell RNA spiked in. Both conserved end residues are part of each CDR3. The D gene is left open where the match is weak. Rows give clone size only sometimes, using once, few, many, or a class for an expanded clone.

d_call	v_call	clone_size	j_call	cdr3_nt	cdr3_aa
NA	TRBV7-9	many	TRBJ2-3	TGTGCCAGCAGCCCCGACATAGATACGCAGTATTTT	CASSPDIDTQYF
NA	TRBV4-3	many	TRBJ2-5	TGCGCCAGCAGCCAAGATGTGACAGGTCAGACCCAGTACTTC	CASSQDVTGQTQYF
TRBD2	TRBV28	NA	TRBJ2-7	TGTGCCAGCAGTTTATACACTAGCGTACACGAGCAGTACTTC	CASSLYTSVHEQYF
NA	TRBV29-1	many	TRBJ1-2	TGCAGCGTTGTCGCAGGGGATTTACCTTATGGCTACACCTTC	CSVVAGDLPYGYTF
NA	TRBV14	many	TRBJ2-7	TGTGCCAGCAGAAGGGACGGAGCCTACGAGCAGTACTTC	CASRRDGAYEQYF
NA	TRBV6-5	many	TRBJ2-7	TGTGCCAGCAGGATAAGGGGGTCCCCCTACGAGCAGTACTTC	CASRIRGSPYEQYF
NA	TRBV30	few	TRBJ2-7	TGTGCCTGGAGTGTTAACGGGCGCGAGCAGTACTTC	CAWSVNGREQYF
NA	TRBV19	NA	TRBJ2-5	TGTGCCAGTCGCGAGGTTGGCAGGGAGGAGACCCAGTACTTC	CASREVGREETQYF
NA	TRBV14	few	TRBJ2-1	TGTGCCAGCAGCCCTTATGGGGCCTCGGATGAGCAGTTCTTC	CASSPYGASDEQFF
TRBD1	TRBV7-6	few	TRBJ2-7	TGTGCCAGCAGCGGTTACGGGACAGGGGACTACGAGCAGTACTTC	CASSGYGTGDYEQYF
NA	TRBV12-3/TRBV12-4	few	TRBJ2-1	TGTGCCAGCGGAGAAATAGTTTATGAGCAGTTCTTC	CASGEIVYEQFF
NA	TRBV7-9	few	TRBJ2-2	TGTGCCAGCAGCTTAGGGAGGGCCGGCACCGGGGAGCTGTTTTTT	CASSLGRAGTGELFF
TRBD1	TRBV7-9	few	TRBJ1-2	TGTGCCAGCACCGGAGGGGGCCCACTAACTAACTATGGCTACACCTTC	CASTGGGPLTNYGYTF
TRBD1	TRBV11-2	many	TRBJ2-3	TGTGCCAGCAGCTCAGCCGGGACAGACTTAGATACGCAGTATTTT	CASSSAGTDLDTQYF
NA	TRBV20-1	few	TRBJ2-7	TGCAGTGCTAGAGATACGGGACCCCTGGTGCGCGAGCAGTACTTC	CSARDTGPLVREQYF
NA	TRBV27	NA	TRBJ2-2	TGTGCCAGCAGTGCTTTGGCTGTCTCAGCGGCCGTTGATGGGCTGTTTTTT	CASSALAVSAAVDGLFF
TRBD1	TRBV7-8	many	TRBJ1-4	TGTGCCAGCAGCTTAGGGTACCGGGACAGGTCTAAAAAACTGTTTTTT	CASSLGYRDRSKKLFF
TRBD2	TRBV28	many	TRBJ2-6	TGTGCCAGCAGTTTCGGACTAGCGGGAGCTGTTGGGGCCAACGTCCTGACTTTC	CASSFGLAGAVGANVLTF
TRBD1	TRBV18	few	TRBJ2-1	TGTGCCAGCTCACCATCCCCGGGACAGGGTCTGTATGATGAGCAGTTCTTC	CASSPSPGQGLYDEQFF
NA	TRBV5-1	many	TRBJ2-7	TGCGCCAGCAGCTTAGACAGGAGGGGAAAGGTGAAGTACTTC	CASSLDRRGKVKYF
TRBD2	TRBV7-9	many	TRBJ2-5	TGTGCCAGCAGCACGGGACTAGCGGCCCAAGAGACCCAGTACTTC	CASSTGLAAQETQYF
NA	TRBV12-3/TRBV12-4	many	TRBJ1-1	TGTGCCAGCAGGGGGTGGGGGGCGGCAGATGCTTTCTTT	CASRGWGAADAFF
TRBD1	TRBV12-3/TRBV12-4	NA	TRBJ1-2	TGTGCCAGCAGTACCTGGGACAGCGGTTATGGCTACACCTTC	CASSTWDSGYGYTF
TRBD1	TRBV27	many	TRBJ2-2	TGTGCCAGCAGTCTCCAGGGGGCGGCCGGGGAGCTGTTTTTT	CASSLQGAAGELFF
NA	TRBV9	many	TRBJ2-3	TGTGCCAGCAGCGTAGGGCAGGTCCTAACACCTAGCACAGATACGCAGTATTTT	CASSVGQVLTPSTDTQYF
NA	TRBV5-3	NA	TRBJ1-2	TGTGCCAACAGCTTTCCAGGTAGCGATGGCTACACCTTC	CANSFPGSDGYTF
NA	TRBV12-3/TRBV12-4	few	TRBJ2-1	TGTGCCAGCAGTTTCCTACTAGACCTTTACAATGAGCAGTTCTTC	CASSFLLDLYNEQFF
NA	TRBV28	many	TRBJ1-1	TGTGCCAGCAGTTTTTGGGGAAAGGGGGCTGAAGCTTTCTTT	CASSFWGKGAEAFF
NA	TRBV21-1	few	TRBJ1-5	TGTGCCAGCAGCAAAAACCAGGGGGCTGGCAATCAGCCCCAGCATTTT	CASSKNQGAGNQPQHF
NA	TRBV6-5	many	TRBJ2-5	TGTGCCAGCAGCGAGACAGGAGGTGAAGAGACCCAGTACTTC	CASSETGGEETQYF
NA	TRBV30	many	TRBJ2-1	TGTGCCTGGAGTGATCGATCAATAGGAGTGGAGCAGTTCTTC	CAWSDRSIGVEQFF
TRBD2	TRBV6-5	many	TRBJ2-3	TGTGCCAGCAGTCCCCTTAGCGGGAGGAAGAACACAGATACGCAGTATTTT	CASSPLSGRKNTDTQYF
NA	TRBV12-3/TRBV12-4	many	TRBJ1-1	TGTGCCAGCAGCCCTAGTGGGGGGGGGAACACTGAAGCTTTCTTT	CASSPSGGGNTEAFF
NA	TRBV4-3	many	TRBJ2-1	TGCGCCAGCAGCCGTAACCTAGGACAGATCTACAATGAGCAGTTCTTC	CASSRNLGQIYNEQFF
NA	TRBV2	NA	TRBJ2-7	TGTGCCAGCAGTCGAACGCATACTAAGGCCCCCTACGAGCAGTACTTC	CASSRTHTKAPYEQYF
NA	TRBV10-3	many	TRBJ1-1	TGTGCCATCAGTGAGTCTTCGGGGTGGGCTGAAGCTTTCTTT	CAISESSGWAEAFF
TRBD1	TRBV27	many	TRBJ2-7	TGTGCCAGCAGTTTAGGAGACAGGGGGTCAATCTACGAGCAGTACTTC	CASSLGDRGSIYEQYF
NA	TRBV28	many	TRBJ1-1	TGTGCCAGCAGTTTAGGCGGGGACCCTCGGGGACGGCGCACTGAAGCTTTCTTT	CASSLGGDPRGRRTEAFF
TRBD2	TRBV11-2	many	TRBJ2-3	TGTGCCAGCAGCTCTTATAGCGGGGGGGCCCCAGATACGCAGTATTTT	CASSSYSGGAPDTQYF
TRBD2	TRBV27	many	TRBJ2-7	TGTGCCAGCAGTTTCCCGGGGGGACTCCAGTACTTC	CASSFPGGLQYF
TRBD2	TRBV4-3	many	TRBJ2-3	TGCGCCAGCAGCCAAGCTAGCGGGAGGGCCGGTGATACGCAGTATTTT	CASSQASGRAGDTQYF
NA	TRBV27	many	TRBJ2-7	TGTGCCAGCAGTACTCAAGGGGGGTACTACGAGCAGTACTTC	CASSTQGGYYEQYF
NA	TRBV9	NA	TRBJ2-1	TGTGCCAGCAGCGTTGACACGAGCTCCTACAATGAGCAGTTCTTC	CASSVDTSSYNEQFF
TRBD2	TRBV11-3	NA	TRBJ2-1	TGTGCCAGCAGCTTAGGGACTAGCGGGAGTTCTTACAATGAGCAGTTCTTC	CASSLGTSGSSYNEQFF
NA	TRBV7-2	few	TRBJ2-5	TGTGCCAGCAGCTCAAAGTCTTACAGGGGGGGCCAAGAGACCCAGTACTTC	CASSSKSYRGGQETQYF
NA	TRBV11-2	many	TRBJ2-5	TGTGCCAGCAGGCCAGGGTCACAAGAGACCCAGTACTTC	CASRPGSQETQYF
TRBD1	TRBV14	NA	TRBJ2-7	TGTGCCAGCAGCCGGACAGGGTTTTTCTACGAGCAGTACTTC	CASSRTGFFYEQYF
NA	TRBV20-1	many	TRBJ1-1	TGCAGTGCTAGAATAAAGGACTTAAACACTGAAGCTTTCTTT	CSARIKDLNTEAFF
NA	TRBV10-2	NA	TRBJ1-5	TGCGCCAGCAGTGACGACAGAACTAGCAATCAGCCCCAGCATTTT	CASSDDRTSNQPQHF
NA	TRBV2	few	TRBJ1-2	TGTGCCAGCAGTGAAGCGATCACCTATGGCTACACCTTC	CASSEAITYGYTF
TRBD1	TRBV23-1	NA	TRBJ1-2	TGCGCCAACAAGGGGACAGACAATTGGGGAGGCTACACCTTC	CANKGTDNWGGYTF
TRBD2	TRBV20-1	many	TRBJ2-7	TGCAGTGCTAGTCAGAGACTAGCGGGAACCTACGAGCAGTACTTC	CSASQRLAGTYEQYF
NA	TRBV24-1	many	TRBJ2-1	TGTGCCACCAGTGACGACAGCATAGCTTCAAGACCCTCCTACAATGAGCAGTTCTTC	CATSDDSIASRPSYNEQFF